The 25 T cell receptor beta chains below come from one sample, sequenced in a study of T cells after yellow fever vaccination. TCRdb reprocessed the 5' RACE reads via MiXCR and lists one record per CDR3 protein. The sample records some 670,000 distinct CDR3 sequences, around 12% being singletons. Sample: PBMCs, taken on the day of the yellow fever booster vaccination. Receptors originate from a man aged 25 to 40 who received the YFV17D yellow fever vaccine.

This clonotype was picked up many times. The chain uses TRBV5-1 and TRBJ2-5; D may correspond to TRBD1 or TRBD2 (5 bases each). The CDR3 is made up of 14 amino acids. Germline CDR1 reads SGHRS; CDR2 reads YFSETQ. Trimming cost V 5 bases and J 5 bases, with 16 bases left between them. CDR3 loop: CASRVGASRETQYF. DNA for the CDR3: TGCGCCAGCAGGGTCGGGGCATCGCGGGAGACCCAGTACTTC. The complete variable domain, with remaining parts taken from reference TRBV5-1 and TRBJ2-5, reads KAGVTQTPRYLIKTRGQQVTLSCSPISGHRSVSWYQQTPGQGLQFLFEYFSETQRNKGNFPGRFSGRQFSNSRSEMNVSTLELGDSALYLCASRVGASRETQYFGPGTRLLVL.

The chain combines TRBV20-1 with TRBJ2-3, with 9 bases matching TRBD2. The CDR3 is made up of 17 amino acids. Looked up from germline, CDR1 is DFQATT and CDR2 is SNEGSKA (reference sequence). After removal of 7 bases from V and 3 bases from J, the junction contained 17 bases not matched to a gene. CDR3 coding DNA: TGCAGTGGGCTGGGCGGCGGGAGGGCCTTACGAACAGATACGCAGTATTTT. Its protein is CSGLGGGRALRTDTQYF.

The CDR3 loop is CASSLGVGTYNEQFF. The CDR3 DNA follows: TGTGCCAGCAGCTTAGGGGTGGGAACCTACAATGAGCAGTTCTTC. The chain has TRBV7-8 and TRBJ2-1; the D is unclear. V gave up 1 base and J gave up 2 bases, with 9 bases separating them. The CDR3 has 15 amino acids. Germline V gene lookup returns CDR1 SGHVS and CDR2 FQNEAQ.

This clonotype was seen only a few times. The chain carries TRBV20-1 and TRBJ2-5; D unclear. The CDR3 has 14 residues. The V gene lost 3 bases and the J gene lost 4 bases, with 15 bases spanning the gap. From germline, CDR1 is DFQATT and CDR2 SNEGSKA (reference sequence). The CDR3 reads CSASTRQGRETQYF. The CDR3 DNA reads as TGCAGTGCTAGCACGAGGCAAGGGCGAGAGACCCAGTACTTC.

The CDR3 coding sequence is TGTGCCAGCAGCCACGACCCCCCACGGAGCTACGAGCAGTACTTC. It translates to CASSHDPPRSYEQYF. V gene TRBV12-3 or TRBV12-4 combines with J gene TRBJ2-7; D is unresolved. The CDR3 has 15 amino acids. Trimming took 6 bases from V and 3 from J, leaving 18 bases between them.

The V and J genes are TRBV4-2 and TRBJ2-7, with 8 bases that match TRBD2. V was clipped by 6 bases and J by 4 bases; unmatched bases: 11. Per the germline V gene, CDR1 is LGHNA and CDR2 is YNFKEQ. This CDR3 comprises 15 residues. CDR3 sequence reads: CASSPTSGSGYEQYF. The CDR3 nucleotides are TGTGCCAGCAGTCCCACAAGCGGGAGCGGTTACGAGCAGTACTTC.

The J gene is TRBJ2-1, the V gene TRBV5-1; D is unclear. V lost 4 bases, J lost 10 bases, and 15 bases lay in between. There are 13 residues in the CDR3. Germline V gives CDR1 SGHRS, CDR2 YFSETQ. As DNA, the CDR3 is TGCGCCAGCAGCCCCCTCCTCGCTCAGGAGCAGTTCTTC. Protein: CASSPLLAQEQFF.

V usage is TRBV24-1 and J usage is TRBJ2-2; the D gene is possibly TRBD2 (5 bases). Per the germline V gene, CDR1 is KGHDR and CDR2 is SFDVKD. This CDR3 spans 16 amino acids. Trimming stripped 9 bases from V and 1 base from J, with 17 bases between. CDR3 sequence (DNA): TGTGCCACCGGAAATCCAGCGAGCGGGAACACCGGGGAGCTGTTTTTT. This sequence encodes CATGNPASGNTGELFF.

The genes are TRBV5-4 and TRBJ1-1; tentative D call: TRBD1 (5 bases). V lost 4 bases, J lost 4 bases, and 14 bases lay in between. The CDR3 is 14 residues long. CDR1 SGHNT and CDR2 YYREEE come from the germline V gene (reference sequence). CDR3 nucleotide sequence: TGTGCCAGCAGCGCCTCTCTTGGGGCCACTGAAGCTTTCTTT. It codes for CASSASLGATEAFF.

This chain uses TRBV7-3 with TRBJ2-5; no firm D call. There are 13 residues in the CDR3. Germline V gene sequence: CDR1 SGHTA, CDR2 FQGTGA. Trimming left V 5 bases short and J 4 bases short, with 11 bases between. The CDR3 is CASSPSTGETQYF. CDR3 nucleotide sequence: TGTGCCAGCAGCCCATCAACGGGAGAGACCCAGTACTTC.

The V and J genes are TRBV20-1 and TRBJ2-1; D is ambiguous. This CDR3 spans 15 amino acids. The germline V gene has CDR1 DFQATT and CDR2 SNEGSKA (reference sequence). V was clipped by 0 bases and J by 3 bases, with 12 bases between them. For the CDR3, the DNA is TGCAGTGCTAGAGATTTCCTAGAGCGCTACAATGAGCAGTTCTTC. Translated, it gives CSARDFLERYNEQFF.

This clonotype turned up a few times. This sequence joins TRBV18 and TRBJ2-7; 8 bases line up with TRBD1. With 3 bases clipped from V and 6 bases from J, the junction kept 7 bases outside the gene matches. The CDR3 is 14 residues long. Germline V CDR1 and CDR2: KGHSH, LQKENI. CDR3 sequence reads: CASSPGQGLSEQYF. The CDR3 DNA sequence: TGTGCCAGCTCACCCGGACAGGGTTTGAGCGAGCAGTACTTC. The variable domain in full, with the rest retrieved from reference TRBV18 and TRBJ2-7, is NAGVMQNPRHLVRRRGQEARLRCSPMKGHSHVYWYRQLPEEGLKFMVYLQKENIIDESGMPKERFSAEFPKEGPSILRIQQVVRGDSAAYFCASSPGQGLSEQYFGPGTRLTVT.

This clonotype was seen repeatedly, ten times or more. V gene TRBV6-2 or TRBV6-3 combines with J gene TRBJ2-3; D might be TRBD2 (6 bases). Germline lookup yields CDR1 MNHEY and CDR2 SVGEGT. Trimming shortened V by 6 bases and J by 4 bases, and 17 bases separated the two germline ends. The CDR3 totals 15 residues. The CDR3 is CASRRPGDRPDTQYF. CDR3 in DNA: TGTGCCAGCAGACGGCCGGGAGATCGCCCAGATACGCAGTATTTT.

The chain links TRBV20-1 to TRBJ2-7; tentative D call: TRBD2 (5 bases). Trimming pared 5 bases from V and 10 bases from J, leaving 18 bases between. CDR3 length equals 12 residues. Germline CDR1 and CDR2: DFQATT and SNEGSKA (reference sequence). The CDR3 sequence is CSAVLGPSIQYF. As DNA, the CDR3 is TGCAGTGCTGTACTAGGTCCTTCCATCCAGTACTTC.

The chain is built from TRBV7-9 and TRBJ2-3; D may be TRBD2 (6 bases). The ends were cut back, 5 bases at V and 1 base at J, with 16 bases in the middle. Germline assignment: CDR1 SEHNR and CDR2 FQNEAQ (reference sequence). This CDR3 has 16 amino acids. CDR3 sequence: CASSPRLERGTDTQYF. In nucleotides, the CDR3 is TGTGCCAGCAGCCCAAGACTAGAGAGGGGCACAGATACGCAGTATTTT. Full variable domain (rest looked up from reference TRBV7-9 and TRBJ2-3): DTGVSQNPRHKITKRGQNVTFRCDPISEHNRLYWYRQTLGQGPEFLTYFQNEAQLEKSRLLSDRFSAERPKGSFSTLEIQRTEQGDSAMYLCASSPRLERGTDTQYFGPGTRLTVL.

The table lists this clonotype with a few counts. This chain uses TRBV27 with TRBJ1-2, with TRBD1 matching 8 bases. The germline gives CDR1 MNHEY, CDR2 SMNVEV (reference sequence). V lost 2 bases, J lost 8 bases, and 7 bases stayed unmatched. The CDR3 has 14 residues. The CDR3 coding sequence is TGTGCCAGCAGTTTACAGGGGGCGCTTTCCGGCTACACCTTC. Amino acids: CASSLQGALSGYTF.

This clonotype has a handful of counts. The V call is TRBV7-2, the J call TRBJ2-4; tentatively, D is TRBD1 (6 bases). The CDR3 has 16 amino acids. Per germline, CDR1 SGHTA and CDR2 FQGNSA. Trimming cost V 6 bases and J 3 bases, with 18 bases left between them. The CDR3 bases are TGTGCCAGCAGTCGAAGTTCAGGGGCGAGCAAAAACATTCAGTACTTC. Its translation is CASSRSSGASKNIQYF.

The chain combines TRBV6-1 with TRBJ2-7; weak D call: TRBD1 (5 bases). Germline V gives CDR1 MNHNS, CDR2 SASEGT. The CDR3 extends over 14 amino acids. V was shortened by 6 bases and J by 0 bases, with 12 bases between the two germline ends. The CDR3 region is CASSPDSHSYEQYF. CDR3 sequence (DNA): TGTGCCAGCAGCCCAGACAGCCACTCCTACGAGCAGTACTTC.

The sample holds a few counts of this clonotype. The gene calls are TRBV18 and TRBJ1-5, with TRBD1 matching 11 bases. This CDR3 comprises 19 residues. Germline lookup yields CDR1 KGHSH and CDR2 LQKENI. Trimming at V came to 6 bases and at J to 4 bases, leaving 17 bases not matched to a gene. As DNA, the CDR3 is TGTGCCAGCTCGCACCGACACCGGGACAGGGGGTTAGTGAATCAGCCCCAGCATTTT. Translation gives CASSHRHRDRGLVNQPQHF.

This clonotype has more than one count but fewer than ten. The genes are TRBV12-3 or TRBV12-4 and TRBJ2-3; no reliable D call. The CDR3 loop spans 11 amino acids. The V end lost 1 base, the J end lost 7 bases, and 3 bases lay between the germline ends. CDR3 amino acids: CASSLGHTQYF. Here the CDR3 DNA reads TGTGCCAGCAGTTTAGGGCATACGCAGTATTTT.

This chain connects TRBV7-9 to TRBJ2-1; the D is unclear. There are 11 residues in the CDR3. From germline, CDR1 is SEHNR and CDR2 FQNEAQ (reference sequence). Trimming removed 6 bases from V and 8 bases from J, with 8 bases in between. The CDR3 DNA sequence: TGTGCCAGCAGTAAGGTGGATGAGCAGTTCTTC. Its translation: CASSKVDEQFF. Together with reference TRBV7-9 and TRBJ2-1, the CDR3 gives the full variable domain: DTGVSQNPRHKITKRGQNVTFRCDPISEHNRLYWYRQTLGQGPEFLTYFQNEAQLEKSRLLSDRFSAERPKGSFSTLEIQRTEQGDSAMYLCASSKVDEQFFGPGTRLTVL.

This clonotype was recorded a few times. For the CDR3, the DNA is TGTGCCAGCCGACCAGGGAGTGAGACCGGGGAGCTGTTTTTT. It is translated as CASRPGSETGELFF. The rearrangement links TRBV27 to TRBJ2-2; possibly TRBD1 or TRBD2 for D (5 bases each). V was clipped by 8 bases and J by 5 bases, with 15 bases between them. This CDR3 region has 14 residues. Germline CDR1 and CDR2: MNHEY and SMNVEV (reference sequence).

This clonotype came up a few times. J is TRBJ2-3 and V is TRBV5-1; 7 positions match TRBD2. The CDR3 is made up of 16 amino acids. CDR1 SGHRS and CDR2 YFSETQ come from the germline V gene. V shed 1 base, J shed 1 base, and the junction held 6 bases outside the gene matches. CDR3 in DNA: TGCGCCAGCAGCTTGCTTGGGAGGGACGGCACAGATACGCAGTATTTT. It translates to CASSLLGRDGTDTQYF.

This clonotype appeared many times. V and J are TRBV25-1 and TRBJ2-7; D might be TRBD1 or TRBD2, each matching 6 bases. This CDR3 spans 15 amino acids. Germline loops: CDR1 MGHDK, CDR2 SYGVNS. Trimming stripped 1 base from V and 2 bases from J, with 12 bases between. DNA of the CDR3: TGTGCCAGCAGTGAATTCTTGGGGGGCCCCTACGAGCAGTACTTC. Amino acid sequence: CASSEFLGGPYEQYF.

The J gene is TRBJ1-2, the V gene TRBV4-1; D is unclear. The CDR3 sequence is 14 residues long. Germline lookup yields CDR1 MGHRA and CDR2 YSYEKL. The V end lost 0 bases, the J end lost 9 bases, and 14 bases lay between the germline ends. The CDR3 DNA follows: TGCGCCAGCAGCCAAGATTGGGTTCCCCCTCGCTACACCTTC. This translates into CASSQDWVPPRYTF.